The rows below give T cell receptor beta chains drawn from one sample of a study of T cell responses to AZD1222 COVID-19 vaccine. Method: immunoSEQ multiplex PCR; TCRdb's copy keeps in-frame clones and lacks some. The profile shows approximately 74,000 clones, roughly 90% of them singletons. The sample was peripheral blood, taken on day 0 of AZD1222 vaccination. Receptor source: an adult in good health. Both conserved end residues are part of each CDR3. D genes are given only for firm matches. The size entry is marked missing in some rows and otherwise reads once, few, many or a size class.

J gene | V gene | clone size | D gene | CDR3 protein | CDR3 DNA
TRBJ1-6 | TRBV14 | . | TRBD1 | CASSLTGGDSPLHF | TGTGCCAGCAGCTTGACAGGGGGCGATTCACCCCTCCACTTT
TRBJ1-4 | TRBV30 | . | TRBD1 | CAWGSGTGNEKLFF | TGTGCCTGGGGATCCGGGACAGGGAATGAAAAACTGTTTTTT
TRBJ2-1 | TRBV6-1 | . | . | CASSEIVSSYNEQFF | TGTGCCAGCAGTGAGATTGTAAGCTCTTACAATGAGCAGTTCTTC
TRBJ1-1 | TRBV28 | once | . | CASSLGLLNTEAFF | TGTGCCAGCAGTCTTGGTCTTCTCAACACTGAAGCTTTCTTT
TRBJ2-2 | TRBV30 | . | . | CAWSKAQNTGELFF | TGTGCCTGGAGTAAAGCTCAGAACACCGGGGAGCTGTTTTTT
TRBJ2-3 | TRBV28 | . | TRBD2 | CASRTSSTDTQYF | TGTGCCAGCAGGACTAGCAGCACAGATACGCAGTATTTT
TRBJ1-2 | TRBV14 | . | . | CASSQAAGYYYTF | TGTGCCAGCAGCCAAGCTGCGGGGTATTACTACACCTTC
TRBJ2-7 | TRBV7-2 | . | . | CASSFDGSSYEQYF | TGTGCCAGCAGCTTCGACGGTAGCTCCTACGAGCAGTACTTC
TRBJ1-1 | TRBV5-1 | once | . | CASSLGASNTEAFF | TGCGCCAGCAGCTTAGGGGCATCGAACACTGAAGCTTTCTTT
TRBJ2-5 | TRBV28 | . | . | CASTLPGDRQETQYF | TGTGCCAGCACCCTCCCGGGGGACAGACAAGAGACCCAGTACTTC
TRBJ1-4 | TRBV11-2 | . | TRBD1 | CASSLDRAGEKLFF | TGTGCCAGCAGCTTGGACAGGGCTGGTGAAAAACTGTTTTTT
TRBJ2-1 | TRBV18 | . | . | CASSPGGPTYNEQFF | TGTGCCAGCTCACCCGGGGGGCCTACCTACAATGAGCAGTTCTTC
TRBJ2-5 | TRBV9 | . | . | CASSAWGRGETQYF | TGTGCCAGCAGCGCGTGGGGAAGAGGAGAGACCCAGTACTTC
TRBJ2-2 | TRBV2 | . | . | CASSDRGANTGELFF | TGTGCCAGCAGTGACAGGGGCGCGAACACCGGGGAGCTGTTTTTT
TRBJ2-5 | TRBV28 | few | TRBD1 | CASSLGQEETQYF | TGTGCCAGCAGTTTGGGACAGGAAGAGACCCAGTACTTC
TRBJ2-5 | TRBV19 | . | . | CASSPLGLKQETQYF | TGTGCCAGTAGTCCGCTGGGACTGAAACAAGAGACCCAGTACTTC
TRBJ2-7 | TRBV9 | . | . | CASSAGVGTYEQYF | TGTGCCAGCAGCGCAGGGGTGGGGACTTACGAGCAGTACTTC
TRBJ1-5 | TRBV4-2 | . | TRBD1 | CASSQDNRDRGQPQHF | TGTGCCAGCAGCCAAGATAACCGGGACAGGGGGCAGCCCCAGCATTTT
TRBJ1-2 | TRBV30 | . | TRBD1 | CAWVTTGVNYGYTF | TGTGCCTGGGTAACGACAGGGGTTAACTATGGCTACACCTTC
TRBJ1-5 | TRBV28 | . | . | CASSPTGWYSNQPQHF | TGTGCCAGCAGTCCGACAGGTTGGTATAGCAATCAGCCCCAGCATTTT
TRBJ2-7 | TRBV27 | . | TRBD1 | CASSLSGTGGSYEQYF | TGTGCCAGCAGTTTATCGGGGACAGGGGGCTCCTACGAGCAGTACTTC
TRBJ1-4 | TRBV9 | once | TRBD1 | CASSTMTGVNEKLFF | TGTGCCAGCAGCACTATGACAGGGGTTAATGAAAAACTGTTTTTT
TRBJ1-1 | TRBV6-5 | . | . | CASSYLQGDTEAFF | TGTGCCAGCAGTTATTTACAGGGAGACACTGAAGCTTTCTTT
TRBJ2-5 | TRBV28 | once | TRBD2 | CASSPVSGAHQETQYF | TGTGCCAGCAGCCCTGTGAGCGGGGCGCACCAAGAGACCCAGTACTTC
TRBJ1-4 | TRBV5-1 | . | . | CASSITGQNEKLFF | TGCGCCAGCAGCATCACAGGGCAAAATGAAAAACTGTTTTTT
TRBJ2-1 | TRBV29-1 | . | TRBD2 | CSVEGGREGHNNEQFF | TGCAGCGTTGAAGGAGGGCGGGAGGGCCACAACAATGAGCAGTTCTTC
TRBJ2-7 | TRBV6-5 | . | . | CASSYNGPSYEQYF | TGTGCCAGCAGTTACAACGGACCCTCCTACGAGCAGTACTTC
TRBJ1-1 | TRBV7-9 | medium-sized | . | CASSLAGMNTEAFF | TGTGCCAGCAGCTTAGCAGGGATGAACACTGAAGCTTTCTTT
TRBJ2-7 | TRBV20-1 | . | . | CSASSITYEQYF | TGCAGTGCTAGTTCCATAACCTACGAGCAGTACTTC
TRBJ1-5 | TRBV18 | once | . | CASSLYRVTSNQPQHF | TGTGCCAGCTCACTCTACAGGGTAACGAGCAATCAGCCCCAGCATTTT
TRBJ2-7 | TRBV6-5 | . | TRBD1 | CASSYSRDSDSYEQYF | TGTGCCAGCAGTTACTCAAGGGACAGTGACTCCTACGAGCAGTACTTC
TRBJ1-1 | TRBV13 | . | TRBD1 | CASSPPGQGADTEAFF | TGTGCCAGCAGCCCACCGGGACAGGGGGCGGACACTGAAGCTTTCTTT
TRBJ1-5 | TRBV19 | few | TRBD1 | CASAQQGAKQPQHF | TGTGCCAGTGCCCAACAGGGGGCAAAACAGCCCCAGCATTTT
TRBJ1-5 | TRBV28 | once | TRBD1 | CASSAARQGAQPQHF | TGTGCCAGCAGTGCCGCACGACAGGGGGCACAGCCCCAGCATTTT
TRBJ2-2 | TRBV7-8 | medium-sized | . | CASSRGGGSGATGELFF | TGTGCCAGCAGCCGAGGGGGCGGGAGTGGAGCCACCGGGGAGCTGTTTTTT
TRBJ2-1 | TRBV5-1 | . | . | CASSLVQSRNSYNEQFF | TGCGCCAGCAGCTTGGTCCAGAGTAGGAACTCCTACAATGAGCAGTTCTTC
TRBJ2-1 | TRBV29-1 | few | TRBD2 | CSVEDHNRGRAYNEQFF | TGCAGCGTTGAAGATCATAATCGTGGGAGGGCCTACAATGAGCAGTTCTTC
TRBJ2-7 | TRBV7-2 | . | . | CASSLGSGRSYEQYF | TGTGCCAGCAGCTTAGGGTCAGGGAGGTCCTACGAGCAGTACTTC
TRBJ1-1 | TRBV7-2 | . | . | CASSLGGANTEAFF | TGTGCCAGCAGCTTAGGAGGGGCGAACACTGAAGCTTTCTTT
TRBJ1-1 | TRBV2 | once | . | CASSVDGNTEAFF | TGTGCCAGCAGTGTCGACGGGAACACTGAAGCTTTCTTT
TRBJ1-3 | TRBV7-8 | few | . | CASSLGSGNTIYF | TGTGCCAGCAGCTTGGGCTCTGGAAACACCATATATTTT
TRBJ2-1 | TRBV11-2 | . | . | CASSSTGSNYNEQFF | TGTGCCAGCAGCTCGACTGGGAGTAACTACAATGAGCAGTTCTTC
TRBJ2-6 | TRBV15 | . | . | CATSDGDLSGANVLTF | TGTGCCACCAGCGACGGGGACCTCTCTGGGGCCAACGTCCTGACTTTC
TRBJ2-1 | TRBV7-6 | . | TRBD2 | CASSSVSSGGYNEQFF | TGTGCCAGCAGCTCCGTGTCTAGCGGGGGCTACAATGAGCAGTTCTTC
TRBJ1-5 | TRBV28 | . | . | CASIERGVGGNQPQHF | TGTGCCAGCATAGAGAGAGGGGTAGGCGGCAATCAGCCCCAGCATTTT
TRBJ1-5 | TRBV9 | . | . | CASSVSGDSNQPQHF | TGTGCCAGCAGCGTGTCAGGGGATAGCAATCAGCCCCAGCATTTT
TRBJ1-5 | TRBV5-6 | once | . | CASSHRAQPQHF | TGTGCCAGCAGCCACAGGGCACAGCCCCAGCATTTT
TRBJ1-1 | TRBV7-2 | . | . | CASSATVRNTEAFF | TGTGCCAGCAGCGCGACAGTAAGGAACACTGAAGCTTTCTTT
TRBJ1-2 | TRBV29-1 | once | . | CSVSGGGYTF | TGCAGCGTTTCTGGGGGAGGCTACACCTTC
TRBJ2-1 | TRBV30 | . | . | CAWSVGYNEQFF | TGTGCCTGGAGTGTGGGATACAATGAGCAGTTCTTC
TRBJ2-7 | TRBV5-1 | . | . | CASSLRGGEQYF | TGCGCCAGCAGCTTGAGGGGGGGCGAGCAGTACTTC
TRBJ2-2 | TRBV28 | . | . | CASSLWGNTGELFF | TGTGCCAGCAGTTTATGGGGGAACACCGGGGAGCTGTTTTTT
TRBJ2-1 | TRBV7-3 | few | . | CASSPNPGLRYNEQFF | TGTGCCAGCAGCCCCAACCCCGGACTCCGCTACAATGAGCAGTTCTTC
TRBJ2-1 | TRBV6-1 | . | . | CASSERGVNEQFF | TGTGCCAGCAGTGAAAGAGGGGTCAATGAGCAGTTCTTC
TRBJ1-4 | TRBV13 | . | . | CASSHYRGDNEKLFF | TGTGCCAGCAGTCATTATAGGGGGGATAATGAAAAACTGTTTTTT
TRBJ1-6 | TRBV19 | . | TRBD1 | CASSTRGQENSPLHF | TGTGCCAGTAGTACCCGGGGACAGGAGAATTCACCCCTCCACTTT
TRBJ1-2 | TRBV7-9 | . | . | CASSFQGNGGYTF | TGTGCCAGCAGCTTCCAGGGGAATGGTGGCTACACCTTC